This passage covers 20 T cell receptor beta chains from one sample sequenced in a study of blood T cell repertoires in COVID-19. The table came from immunoSEQ multiplex PCR; TCRdb's copy has only in-frame clones and leaves some out. The repertoire holds about 170,000 clones, around 72% seen once, with less than 3% in the top ten. Sample: peripheral blood. Every receptor here comes from an elderly woman with acute or convalescent COVID-19.

This CDR3 reads CASSLLSGSLDTQYF. For the CDR3, the DNA is TGTGCCAGCAGCTTGTTAAGCGGGAGTCTGGATACGCAGTATTTT. The gene calls are TRBV7-2 and TRBJ2-3; 8 bases agree with TRBD2. The V segment lost 3 bases and the J segment 6 bases; nucleotides outside the gene matches: 8. Germline CDR1 and CDR2: SGHTA and FQGNSA. The CDR3 spans 15 residues.

The chain's CDR3 is CAWSGGGTAGYTF. DNA for the CDR3: TGTGCCTGGAGTGGCGGAGGTACCGCTGGCTACACCTTC. The chain combines TRBV30 with TRBJ1-2; no clear D. The V gene's germline CDR1 is GTSNPN and CDR2 SVGIG (reference sequence). V lost 1 base to trimming and J lost 7 bases, with 13 bases between them. The CDR3 runs 13 residues.

The genes are TRBV5-4 and TRBJ2-5; 9 bases are shared with TRBD2. This CDR3 spans 16 amino acids. The V segment lost 5 bases and the J segment 5 bases; nucleotides outside the gene matches: 13. CDR1 and CDR2 from the germline V gene are SGHNT and YYREEE (reference sequence). Here the CDR3 DNA reads TGTGCCAGCAGTGATAACCTTAGTAGCGGGAGTGAGACCCAGTACTTC. Translation gives CASSDNLSSGSETQYF.

As regards this clone: At one end the junction does not follow the germline gene, possibly because of a read error. This chain uses TRBV7-2 with TRBJ2-7; TRBD2 matches at 10 bases. The germline CDR1 and CDR2 sequences are SGHTA and FQGNSA. The CDR3 runs to 15 residues. CDR3 region: CASSLAGDVTYEQYF. The CDR3 DNA reads TGTGCCAGCAGCCTAGCGGGAGATGTAACGTACGAGCAGTACTTC.

The genes are TRBV6-5 and TRBJ2-1, with a weak D call TRBD2 (6 bases). Germline-derived CDR1 and CDR2 are MNHEY and SVGAGI. V gave up 0 bases and J gave up 8 bases, with 17 bases separating them. This CDR3 has 16 amino acids. CDR3 in amino acids: CASSYSSGRGVDEQFF. Written as DNA, the CDR3 is TGTGCCAGCAGTTACTCGTCCGGGAGAGGGGTCGATGAGCAGTTCTTC.

V usage is TRBV28 and J usage is TRBJ1-2, with D tentatively TRBD1 (5 bases). CDR3 length: 13 residues. Per the germline V gene, CDR1 is MDHEN and CDR2 is SYDVKM. The germline V and J ends were trimmed by 2 bases and 4 bases, with 8 bases remaining between them. The CDR3 sequence is CASSLVGAYGYTF. The DNA of the CDR3 is TGTGCCAGCAGTTTAGTAGGGGCCTATGGCTACACCTTC.

The sample holds one count of this clone. The rearrangement joins TRBV7-2 to TRBJ1-2, with D perhaps TRBD1 (5 bases). Germline CDR1 reads SGHTA; CDR2 reads FQGNSA. The germline V and J ends were trimmed by 1 base and 7 bases, with 16 bases remaining between them. The CDR3 totals 15 residues. CDR3 residues: CASSLGMSREGGYTF. The CDR3, as DNA: TGTGCCAGCAGCTTAGGGATGTCCAGGGAGGGTGGCTACACCTTC.

The V gene is TRBV7-9, the J gene TRBJ1-1; 7 positions agree with TRBD1. Trimming cost V 5 bases and J 1 base; bases outside gene matches: 4. The CDR3 is 14 residues long. Germline CDR1 is SEHNR and CDR2 is FQNEAQ (reference sequence). The CDR3 bases are TGTGCCAGCAGCCCCGACAGGGCGAACACTGAAGCTTTCTTT. Translated, it gives CASSPDRANTEAFF. Supplemented by reference TRBV7-9 and TRBJ1-1, the full variable domain reads DTGVSQNPRHKITKRGQNVTFRCDPISEHNRLYWYRQTLGQGPEFLTYFQNEAQLEKSRLLSDRFSAERPKGSFSTLEIQRTEQGDSAMYLCASSPDRANTEAFFGQGTRLTVV.

The V gene is TRBV25-1, the J gene TRBJ2-1, with 9 bases lining up with TRBD2. Germline V gene lookup returns CDR1 MGHDK and CDR2 SYGVNS. This CDR3 is 17 amino acids long. The V and J ends lost 3 bases and 0 bases, in that order; junction bases with no gene match: 6. The CDR3 loop reads CASSDLLAGSSYNEQFF. For the CDR3, the DNA is TGTGCCAGCAGTGACCTCCTAGCGGGAAGCTCCTACAATGAGCAGTTCTTC. The full variable domain, its missing parts supplied by reference TRBV25-1 and TRBJ2-1, is EADIYQTPRYLVIGTGKKITLECSQTMGHDKMYWYQQDPGMELHLIHYSYGVNSTEKGDLSSESTVSRIRTEHFPLTLESARPSHTSQYLCASSDLLAGSSYNEQFFGPGTRLTVL.

This clone was seen once. This chain uses TRBV7-2 with TRBJ1-5; no clear D gene. This CDR3 is 15 amino acids long. The germline gives CDR1 SGHTA, CDR2 FQGNSA. The V end was cut by 3 bases, the J end by 7 bases, with 16 bases between. CDR3 nucleotides: TGTGCCAGCAGCTTTTATGGGGTTGAGGGACAGCCCCAGCATTTT. This gives the protein CASSFYGVEGQPQHF.

J is TRBJ1-2 and V is TRBV7-9; no definite D call. Germline V gene data show CDR1 as SEHNR and CDR2 as FQNEAQ (reference sequence). Deletions cut 4 bases from V and 3 bases from J, with 12 bases between. This CDR3 has 14 amino acids. This chain's CDR3 is CASSSSGADYGYTF. For the CDR3, the DNA is TGTGCCAGCAGCTCATCGGGAGCAGACTATGGCTACACCTTC.

The V and J genes are TRBV7-2 and TRBJ1-2; D unresolved. From germline, CDR1 is SGHTA and CDR2 FQGNSA. The CDR3 loop spans 14 amino acids. V was pared by 1 base and J by 4 bases, with 10 bases between. The chain's CDR3 is CASSLVRVGYGYTF. Here the CDR3 DNA reads TGTGCCAGCAGCTTAGTTCGGGTTGGCTATGGCTACACCTTC.

The chain uses TRBV28 and TRBJ2-7; 9 bases are a match to TRBD1. The germline V gene encodes CDR1 MDHEN and CDR2 SYDVKM. This CDR3 spans 14 amino acids. The V and J ends lost 5 bases and 6 bases, in that order; junction bases with no gene match: 8. The CDR3 DNA reads as TGTGCCAGCAGTACAGGGGGCCACCCTTCCGAGCAGTACTTC. This translates into CASSTGGHPSEQYF.

The rearrangement uses TRBV30 and TRBJ2-7; 10 bases match TRBD1. This CDR3 is built from 13 residues. V gave up 1 base and J gave up 4 bases; unmatched junction bases: 1. Germline CDR1 reads GTSNPN; CDR2 reads SVGIG (reference sequence). The CDR3 sequence is CAWSGGQGYEQYF. DNA for the CDR3: TGTGCCTGGAGTGGGGGACAGGGGTACGAGCAGTACTTC.

The chain couples TRBV6-5 to TRBJ2-1, with 11 bases aligning to TRBD2. The CDR3 has 14 residues. Germline assignment: CDR1 MNHEY and CDR2 SVGAGI. The junction had 3 bases not matched to a gene; V was cut back by 7 bases and J by 4 bases. CDR3 sequence: CASTGTSGYNEQFF. In DNA, the CDR3 is TGTGCCAGCACTGGGACTAGCGGTTACAATGAGCAGTTCTTC.

On this clone: At one of its ends the junction is not consistent with the germline gene, which may arise from a read error. The gene calls are TRBV10-1 and TRBJ1-6; TRBD1 matches 10 bases. The germline gives CDR1 WNHNN, CDR2 SYGVQD (reference sequence). This CDR3 spans 15 amino acids. The CDR3 here is CASCETTGGQSPLHF. CDR3 bases: TGCGCCAGCTGTGAGACGACAGGGGGCCAATCACCCCTCCACTTT.

This clone appeared many times. CDR3 amino acids: CASRNLALLTDTQYF. As DNA, the CDR3 is TGTGCCAGCAGAAATCTAGCACTGCTCACAGATACGCAGTATTTT. The rearrangement uses TRBV6-5 and TRBJ2-3; tentatively, D is TRBD2 (5 bases). CDR1 and CDR2 from the germline V gene are MNHEY and SVGAGI. Trimming shortened V by 6 bases and J by 2 bases, and 15 bases separated the two germline ends. This CDR3 region has 15 residues.

The chain couples TRBV30 to TRBJ2-3; 14 bases agree with TRBD2. CDR1 is GTSNPN, CDR2 SVGIG, per germline (reference sequence). Trimming took 5 bases from V and 2 from J; bases not matched to a gene: 9. The CDR3 loop spans 17 amino acids. The CDR3, as DNA: TGTGCCTGGGGACTAGCGGGAGGAGGGGGGATCACAGATACGCAGTATTTT. Translating gives CAWGLAGGGGITDTQYF.

The chain employs TRBV2 and TRBJ2-3, with TRBD2 as a possible D gene (5 bases). Germline V gene lookup returns CDR1 SNHLY and CDR2 FYNNEI. The CDR3 is 13 amino acids. V was cut by 8 bases and J by 5 bases, with 14 bases left in between. CDR3 sequence: CASGSRMGDTQYF. CDR3 nucleotides: TGTGCCAGCGGGAGTAGGATGGGAGATACGCAGTATTTT.

V is TRBV14 and J is TRBJ2-3, with TRBD1 matching over 11 bases. The CDR3 sequence is 22 residues long. Trimming at V came to 4 bases and at J to 4 bases, leaving 25 bases not matched to a gene. The germline V gene has CDR1 SGHDN and CDR2 FVKESK. As DNA, the CDR3 is TGTGCCAGCAGCCTTTGGGACAGGGGGAATATCCCCACTACATTTTCCTCAGATACGCAGTATTTT. Amino acids: CASSLWDRGNIPTTFSSDTQYF.